The sequence of this T cell receptor beta chain was determined in a study of blood T cell repertoires in COVID-19. Germline V gene data show CDR1 as SEHNR and CDR2 as FQNEAQ (reference sequence). V lost 1 base, J lost 10 bases, and 10 bases lay in between. CDR3 size: 12 residues. Cohort allocation depended upon clinical history that participants reported. The repertoire was sequenced with immunoSEQ multiplex PCR; TCRdb's copy has only in-frame clones and lacks some. The sample yields approximately 400,000 clones, about 89% seen once. The rearrangement joins TRBV7-9 to TRBJ1-2; tentatively, D is TRBD1 (6 bases). The material sequenced was PBMCs or T cells enriched from blood (not recorded which). This TCR was recovered from a man aged 30 to 39 who had recovered from COVID-19. The CDR3 nucleotides read TGTGCCAGCAGCTTAGAAAGGACAGACTACACCTTC. Translating it yields CASSLERTDYTF.